The clone carrying this T cell receptor beta chain was counted a single time. Sequenced by immunoSEQ multiplex PCR; TCRdb stores in-frame clones only, minus some. This table has tens of thousands of clones, roughly nine tenths appearing once. The sample comes from a study of technical replicates of blood from several donors. Sample: T cells isolated from PBMCs. The origin of this receptor is a human donor in good health.

CDR3 amino acids: CASSIPGLPTPEQYF. CDR3 DNA sequence: TGTGCCAGCAGCATTCCGGGACTCCCAACACCCGAGCAGTACTTC. The chain uses TRBV7-9 and TRBJ2-7, with D possibly TRBD2 on 6 matching bases. The germline V gene has CDR1 SEHNR and CDR2 FQNEAQ (reference sequence). The CDR3 extends over 15 amino acids. The V end was cut by 5 bases, the J end by 6 bases, with 20 bases between.